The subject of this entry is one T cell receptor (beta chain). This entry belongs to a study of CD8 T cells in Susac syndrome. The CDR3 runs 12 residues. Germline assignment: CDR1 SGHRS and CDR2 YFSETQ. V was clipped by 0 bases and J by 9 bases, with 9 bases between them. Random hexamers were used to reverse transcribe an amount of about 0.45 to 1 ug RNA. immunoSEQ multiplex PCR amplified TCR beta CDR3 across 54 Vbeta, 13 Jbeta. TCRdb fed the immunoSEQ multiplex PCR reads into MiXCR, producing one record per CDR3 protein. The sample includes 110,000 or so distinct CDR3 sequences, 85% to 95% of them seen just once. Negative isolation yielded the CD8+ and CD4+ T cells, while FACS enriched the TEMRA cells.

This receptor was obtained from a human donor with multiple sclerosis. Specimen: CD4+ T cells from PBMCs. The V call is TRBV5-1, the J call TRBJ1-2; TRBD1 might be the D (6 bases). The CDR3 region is CASSLDRASYTF. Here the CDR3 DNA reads TGCGCCAGCAGCTTGGACAGGGCGAGCTACACCTTC.